This note documents a single TCR beta chain sequence. The antigen remains unidentified. Sequence at one end of the junction differs from germline and may be a read error. MiXCR, run by TCRdb on the reads, gives a single entry per CDR3 protein. The sample has 150,000 to 180,000 distinct CDR3 sequences, around a quarter seen once. The CDR3 length is 14 residues. Germline CDR1 reads MDHEN; CDR2 reads SYDVKM. These data are taken from a study of T cell repertoires in cytomegalovirus infection. Study-wide results and caveats: Dominating the ex vivo response were HLA-C-restricted CMV-specific TCR beta clonotypes.

The specimen sequenced was PBMCs. The V call is TRBV28, the J call TRBJ1-1; D not certain. The TCR was taken from a human donor in good health (CMV status not recorded). Some clones in this sample may be carry-over from other donors' samples. The CDR3 protein is CASSFGRANSEAFF. CDR3 DNA: TGTGCCAGCAGTTTTGGGCGTGCGAACTCTGAAGCTTTCTTT.